The clone carrying this TCR beta chain has a count of ten or more. Its specificity is unknown. This CDR3 has 12 residues. CDR1 SGHAT and CDR2 FQNNGV come from the germline V gene. The V end was cut by 2 bases, the J end by 7 bases, with 8 bases between. This sample is drawn from a study of T cell repertoires in cytomegalovirus infection. Background on the study: Matching HLA type and CMV infection were both indicated by public TCR beta signatures. Study-wide results and caveats: Frequencies of public TCR beta families were cumulated, and this identified carriers of CMV plus the relevant HLA.

TCRdb recomputed calls from the reads with MiXCR, one row per CDR3 protein. Among tens of thousands of distinct CDR3 sequences, approximately 3.7% were seen once, and the ten largest hold 3.5% to 5%. Material: PBMCs. The chain recombines TRBV11-2 with TRBJ1-1; no reliable D call. The TCR originated in a human donor in good health (CMV status not recorded). Some clones in this sample may be carry-over from other donors' samples. The CDR3 DNA reads as TGTGCCAGCAGCTTATCGGGTTTTGAAGCTTTCTTT. Its translation is CASSLSGFEAFF.